This T cell receptor beta chain was observed in a study of blood T cell repertoires in COVID-19. About the research overall: Resolution of symptoms, clearance, or two negative PCRs was present in recovered Cohort 3 donors.

Study members were between roughly 18 and 100 years old and lived in 20 to 25 US regions. Categorization into cohorts depended on clinical history that participants reported. Original methodology: Amplification from reference gene primers served as the basis for estimated nucleated cell counts. TCRdb keeps only in-frame clones here, not all; method: immunoSEQ multiplex PCR. The V and J calls and clone size come from that table; D and trimming were worked out from the DNA. The data contain roughly 150,000 clones, over 75% of them singletons. Trimming pared 1 base from V and 3 bases from J, leaving 12 bases between. Germline V gene sequence: CDR1 GTSNPN, CDR2 SVGIG (reference sequence). CDR3 size: 14 residues.

The chain recombines TRBV30 with TRBJ1-2, with unresolved D. This clonotype originated in a man aged 45-65 years in a cohort exposed to, infected with or recovered from COVID-19 (not recorded which). Sequencing used PBMCs or T cells enriched from blood (not recorded which). CDR3 nucleotide sequence: TGTGCCTGGAGTGAGGTAGGGAGGTACTATGGCTACACCTTC. Encoded protein: CAWSEVGRYYGYTF.